This TCR beta chain was identified during a study of identical twins. Only one count was recorded for this clonotype. TCRdb analysed the 5' RACE reads with MiXCR anew, one entry per CDR3 protein. The table includes 600,000 to 700,000 distinct CDR3 sequences, around 21% detected once. Germline V gene lookup returns CDR1 MNHEY and CDR2 SMNVEV (reference sequence). V lost 6 bases and J lost 3; bases outside the gene matches: 5. CDR3 size: 15 residues. Another study also made use of these data, one on T cells expressing NK-cell markers. That work states: The study did not resolve the HCMV specificity of expanded NKG2C+ T cell clones.

The sample was PBMCs. The clonotype comes from a woman in her late teens or twenties in good health. The chain joins TRBV27 to TRBJ2-3; 11 bases map to TRBD2. The CDR3 loop is CASRPGLAVTDTQYF. Written as DNA, the CDR3 is TGTGCCAGCAGACCGGGACTAGCGGTTACAGATACGCAGTATTTT.